This TCR beta chain comes out of a study of cytomegalovirus exposure and HLA in healthy donors (TCRdb year 2017). For context, the study as a whole: An earlier analysis of several hundred of the donors reported roughly 300 Gb of sequence data and 117 million unique TCR beta sequences from roughly 200 million T cells. Because of strong linkage in the cohort, roughly five DR-DQ haplotypes were treated as single units for association and clustering. A later analysis re-analyzed previously published TCR beta repertoires from 550 to 700 donors and added high-resolution HLA genotyping to study TCR occurrence patterns. Typing coverage varied by locus: roughly 620-640 donors for A, B, C, DRB1 and DQB1; some 520 for DQA1; approximately 610 for DPA1; 450 to 480 for DPB1. Both class I and class II loci were covered by HLA typing, at four-digit resolution. All discovery cohort repertoires had been generated using a single sequencing platform. Across 300 to 400 genotyped donors of the cohort, an average of roughly 200,000 unique TCR beta nucleotide sequences per donor were sequenced, and approximately 19% of those sequences were non-productive. An early release that covered roughly 600 HLA-typed donors contained about 300 gigabases of sequencing data and 85 million to 100 million unique TCR sequences. The study used immunosequencing to profile the T cell repertoires of approximately 640 subjects and linked those repertoires to cytomegalovirus serostatus. To predict cytomegalovirus infection status, the study brought together high-throughput TCR immunosequencing, statistical association of individual TCRs with disease status, and machine learning. The aim of the study was to test whether cataloging public T cell receptors could identify signatures of past pathogen exposure. A later genetic analysis took genome-wide SNP genotypes for 398 of the 666 donors and used that subset as a discovery cohort. Along with the roughly 710-subject first cohort, a separate validation cohort of approximately 110 different subjects was used. Donor age, sex, ethnicity and CMV serostatus were collected together with the repertoire data. The later analysis used no new phenotypic data to find candidate immune exposures, relying instead on TCR beta sequences and their occurrence across donors. Of the roughly 400 genotyped donors, approximately 83% fell in the genetic ancestry cluster associated with self-reported Caucasian donors. In an earlier analysis of 587 of the donors, high-throughput TCR beta sequencing was used to judge whether each TCR beta V gene segment behaved as functional or pseudogenic. Points the paper makes about the study in general: Because counts were too low, about 18 rarely observed V segments, including chromosome 9 orphons, were left out of the earlier analysis of over 550 of the donors. Some IMGT-functional V segments, including TRBV6-2 and TRBV6-3, could not be told apart with the 87-base-pair reads, so those segments were excluded. According to a later analysis, most CMV-associated TCR beta chains appeared to be HLA-restricted, and the HLA associations seemed to be driven largely by CMV exposure. HLA typing was unavailable for some donors at each locus, so association tests used only the typed subset. In vitro tests confirmed that a few of the cytomegalovirus-associated TCR beta chains recognize cytomegalovirus antigens. A later genetic analysis associated a missense DCLRE1C variant with V-gene and J-gene trimming of TCR beta chains, and an independent cohort replicated the association. A group of highly shared sequence variants was considered likely to be a technical artifact of the sequencing pipeline. Compared with equally common non-associated chains, HLA-associated TCR beta chains in a later analysis were more clonally expanded and had lower generation probabilities. Only TCR beta chains were sequenced in this cohort, and the absence of alpha or paired-chain data limited detectable features. In both the original and validation cohorts, the classifier was reported to diagnose cytomegalovirus status with high specificity and sensitivity. According to a later genetic analysis, donors in an Asian-associated ancestry cluster had fewer N-insertions in productive TCRs than the roughly 670-donor mean. In a later analysis, several top co-occurrence clusters were reported to appear linked to parvovirus B19, influenza, CMV and Epstein-Barr virus. Linkage disequilibrium might explain the correlated functional status among segregating V segments, but an unknown experimental factor could not be ruled out. Strong co-occurrence of HLA alleles, especially DR and DQ, made assigning TCR associations to individual alleles difficult. Roughly uniform sequencing depth across donors was assumed in presence/absence analyses, although this assumption may not hold. An earlier analysis of some 560 of the donors showed that most TCR beta V segments appeared in productive rearrangements either about 87% or about 30% of the time, which broadly matched IMGT annotations. The only immune exposure information available for the cohort was CMV serostatus. A further reported finding was that TCR beta sequences accurately predicted the HLA-A and HLA-B alleles for most subjects in the first cohort. In a later analysis, around 17,000 TCR beta sequences were associated with specific HLA alleles at a false discovery rate of 0.05. It was suggested by the authors that the approach could potentially be generalized to other disease states and immunological phenotypes. Most TCR sequences were seen in very few donors, while some public TCRs were found in many individuals. A later analysis found that TCR association rates varied across HLA loci, with DRB1 alleles showing the most associated TCRs and HLA-C alleles the fewest. In the study, around 150 TCR beta chains were listed as associated with cytomegalovirus.

The cohort consisted of hundreds of healthy bone marrow donors. All cohort members were sampled while nominally healthy, although unrecorded immune exposures were likely present. The donor tested CMV seropositive, placing the donor among the roughly 300 seropositive members of the cohort. A peripheral blood sample was provided by each donor, and peripheral blood mononuclear cells were used for TCR beta sequencing. Genomic DNA was extracted from the blood cell samples with the Qiagen DNeasy Blood Extraction Kit. In the germline V gene, CDR1 corresponds to MNHNS and CDR2 to SASEGT. CDR3 length: 14 amino acids, cysteine to phenylalanine. The only DNA kept is the CDR3, 42 bases in frame from the first base. The V end loses 2 bases and the J end loses 3 bases, and a stretch of 10 bases separates them. To note about this clone: It has no known antigen specificity. No much larger clonotype is one base removed from it; base qualities were not supplied.

Preparation of the library involved the immunoSEQ multiplex PCR assay. The multiplex PCR relied on a mix of 60 forward primers for TCR Vbeta segments and 13 reverse primers for TCR Jbeta segments. Amplification of the CDR3 region of rearranged TCR beta genes was performed with a multiplex PCR assay on genomic DNA. The Illumina HiSeq System was used to sequence the amplified TCR beta libraries as 87-base-pair reads. Processing in the source paper ran as follows. A later analysis counted about 82 million unique TCR beta chains across the 600 to 850 repertoires, and 10 million to 11 million of these chains were shared by at least two donors. Raw reads were error-corrected and collapsed into unique sequences with a nearest-neighbor algorithm that merged closely related sequences to remove PCR and sequencing errors. To assign V, D and J gene segments, CDR3 sequences were aligned to IMGT reference sequences. For a sequence to be retained, at least a six-nucleotide match to both a V gene segment and a J gene segment was required. Rearrangements were called productive when the CDR3 lacked stop codons and stayed in frame with V and J; all others were non-productive. Following IMGT convention, CDR3 was defined as the stretch from the second conserved V-encoded cysteine to the conserved J-encoded phenylalanine. The earlier analysis of fewer than 700 of the donors excluded sequences that lacked an unambiguous match to a single V gene segment. In an earlier analysis of approximately 610 of the donors, V segments were called functional above 56.7% productive rearrangements and were called segregating when the between-donor standard deviation exceeded 5%. To diagnose cytomegalovirus status from the catalog of TCR beta chain sequences, a statistical classification framework was built. V and J gene assignment, in a later analysis, came from comparing TCR nucleotide sequences with IMGT/GENE-DB human TR gene sequences. The TCRdist pipeline was used in a later analysis to assign CDR3 sequences and most-parsimonious VDJ recombination scenarios. In a later analysis, each TCR beta chain was defined by its CDR3 amino acid sequence together with its V-gene family, and reads lacking a unique V-gene family were excluded. In a later analysis, several hundred highly shared, low-generation-probability nucleotide sequences were removed to address suspected cross-contamination and a sequencing artifact. In a later analysis, a clonal expansion index was calculated for each public chain from normalized within-repertoire ranks of inferred template counts. Generation probabilities in a later analysis came from a VDJ recombination model fitted to out-of-frame rearrangements, and those results were checked against IGoR. Hypergeometric tests were used in a later analysis to score TCR-TCR, TCR-HLA and TCR-CMV co-occurrence, with a repertoire-size bias correction applied to the TCR pairs. False discovery rates were estimated in a later analysis by permuting HLA or CMV assignments 20 times. In a later analysis, co-occurring TCRs were grouped using DBSCAN, with TCRdist sequence similarity added in when clustering inside HLA-allele-positive subsets. For co-occurrence clustering, repertoires with fewer than 30,000 or more than 120,000 public chains were excluded, along with 4 to 6 repertoires with anomalous nucleotide sharing. Here the immuneACCESS table is served through TCRdb, limited to in-frame sequences with V and J called. Missing clones are a known gap in these copies; in checked studies unresolved V genes cover under half, and the rest lacks a known reason. V and J calls plus clone size are reproduced from that table; the DNA served to infer D and trimming. A total of some 120,000 clones appear in this sample, around 77% of them only once. 11% of the sample is held by the ten biggest clonotypes.

Recombination linked TRBV6-1 to TRBJ1-1, with TRBD1 perhaps the D gene, on 5 matching bases. Sequenced: PBMCs. This TCR derives from a middle-aged man in good health and CMV-seropositive. The CDR3 here reads CASSEFRGDTEAFF. The DNA reads TGTGCCAGCAGTGAATTTCGGGGGGACACTGAAGCTTTCTTT.